What follows are 26 T cell receptor beta chains derived from one specimen sequenced in a study of blood T cell repertoires in COVID-19. Produced via immunoSEQ multiplex PCR; TCRdb's table is partial and in-frame only. The sample includes roughly 240,000 clones, 80% to 90% of them seen just once. What was sequenced was PBMCs or T cells enriched from blood (not recorded which). These receptors all come from a woman in her forties who had been exposed to COVID-19.

This clone was seen ten or more times. The chain couples TRBV2 to TRBJ1-2; D ambiguous. Between the trimmed V and J ends, which lost 0 bases and 6 bases, there was a span of 5 bases. The CDR3 is 12 amino acids. Per germline, CDR1 SNHLY and CDR2 FYNNEI. The CDR3 nucleotides are TGTGCCAGCAGTGAAGCCGGGAATGGCTACACCTTC. It yields the protein CASSEAGNGYTF.

This rearrangement joins TRBV2 to TRBJ1-5; TRBD1 is a possible D gene (5 bases). Germline lookup yields CDR1 SNHLY and CDR2 FYNNEI. This CDR3 comprises 14 residues. The germline V and J ends were trimmed by 5 bases and 4 bases, with 12 bases remaining between them. The CDR3 sequence: CASSYRQPNQPQHF. The CDR3 bases are TGTGCCAGCAGTTACCGACAGCCTAATCAGCCCCAGCATTTT.

This clone is a singleton in its sample. V is TRBV6-5 and J is TRBJ1-6; D might be TRBD1 (5 bases). Trimming left V 0 bases short and J 4 bases short, with 7 bases between. Germline assignment: CDR1 MNHEY and CDR2 SVGAGI. The CDR3 covers 15 residues. The CDR3, as DNA: TGTGCCAGCAGTTACTCCCGACAGTATAATTCACCCCTCCACTTT. Translating it yields CASSYSRQYNSPLHF.

This sequence joins TRBV7-9 and TRBJ1-6; 7 bases match TRBD1. The CDR3 is 16 residues long. Germline CDR1 SEHNR, CDR2 FQNEAQ (reference sequence). Trimming cost V 5 bases and J 7 bases; bases outside gene matches: 11. For the CDR3, the DNA is TGTGCCAGCAGCCAAGGGTCAGGGGGACCCAATTCACCCCTCCACTTT. Translating it yields CASSQGSGGPNSPLHF. Using reference TRBV7-9 and TRBJ1-6 for the parts outside the CDR3, the full variable domain is DTGVSQNPRHKITKRGQNVTFRCDPISEHNRLYWYRQTLGQGPEFLTYFQNEAQLEKSRLLSDRFSAERPKGSFSTLEIQRTEQGDSAMYLCASSQGSGGPNSPLHFGNGTRLTVT.

This chain links TRBV7-9 with TRBJ1-1; no reliable D call. CDR1 and CDR2 from the germline V gene are SEHNR and FQNEAQ (reference sequence). V lost 3 bases to trimming and J lost 4 bases, with 9 bases between them. This CDR3 has 13 residues. The CDR3 here is CASSLGQSTEAFF. In DNA, the CDR3 is TGTGCCAGCAGCTTGGGCCAGTCCACTGAAGCTTTCTTT. Combining the CDR3 with reference TRBV7-9 and TRBJ1-1 gives the whole variable domain DTGVSQNPRHKITKRGQNVTFRCDPISEHNRLYWYRQTLGQGPEFLTYFQNEAQLEKSRLLSDRFSAERPKGSFSTLEIQRTEQGDSAMYLCASSLGQSTEAFFGQGTRLTVV.

The V call is TRBV19, the J call TRBJ1-5, with TRBD1 as a possible D gene (6 bases). Germline lookup yields CDR1 LNHDA and CDR2 SQIVND (reference sequence). V lost 6 bases to trimming and J lost 0 bases, with 12 bases between them. This CDR3 is built from 15 residues. CDR3 region: CASSRTVASNQPQHF. DNA of the CDR3: TGTGCCAGTAGCCGGACAGTAGCTAGCAATCAGCCCCAGCATTTT.

The chain's CDR3 is CASSPRTTHQPQHF. The CDR3 DNA is TGTGCCAGCAGCCCGCGGACAACTCATCAGCCCCAGCATTTT. This sequence joins TRBV7-9 and TRBJ1-5; TRBD1 is a possible D gene (5 bases). V lost 5 bases and J lost 5, with 13 bases in between. Looked up from germline, CDR1 is SEHNR and CDR2 is FQNEAQ (reference sequence). This CDR3 region has 14 residues.

The chain combines TRBV24-1 with TRBJ2-3; 9 nucleotides match TRBD2. Unmatched junction bases numbered 13, after V lost 4 bases and J lost 6 bases. CDR3 length equals 17 residues. Looked up from germline, CDR1 is KGHDR and CDR2 is SFDVKD. CDR3 in DNA: TGTGCCACCAGTGAGCTATTAGCGGGGGCAGAAGGGGATACGCAGTATTTT. Translation gives CATSELLAGAEGDTQYF.

The rearrangement links TRBV2 to TRBJ2-7; 10 bases are a match to TRBD2. The CDR3 extends over 13 amino acids. CDR1 is SNHLY and CDR2 is FYNNEI in the germline V gene. V was pared by 2 bases and J by 7 bases, with 2 bases of the junction left unmatched. The DNA for the CDR3 is TGTGCCAGCAGTGAAACTAGCGGGGTTGAGCAGTACTTC. Translation: CASSETSGVEQYF.

The chain couples TRBV7-3 to TRBJ2-3; 8 nucleotides match TRBD2. Germline CDR1 SGHTA, CDR2 FQGTGA. V was clipped by 3 bases and J by 1 base; unmatched bases: 6. The length of the CDR3 is 16 residues. DNA for the CDR3: TGTGCCAGCAGCTTTAGCGGGGCCCCGGGCACAGATACGCAGTATTTT. This encodes CASSFSGAPGTDTQYF.

This clone has just one count. V gene TRBV7-3 combines with J gene TRBJ2-7, with 8 bases fitting TRBD2. The V gene end was trimmed by 5 bases and the J gene end by 6 bases; junction bases not matched to a gene: 9. CDR3 size: 14 residues. In germline, CDR1 is SGHTA, CDR2 FQGTGA. CDR3 DNA: TGTGCCAGCAGCCCGGGCGGGGGGCTCTCCGAGCAGTACTTC. This codes for CASSPGGGLSEQYF.

V gene TRBV27 combines with J gene TRBJ1-2; a weak D match, TRBD1 (5 bases). The V gene's germline CDR1 is MNHEY and CDR2 SMNVEV (reference sequence). The length of the CDR3 is 15 residues. V was trimmed by 0 bases and J by 3 bases, leaving 11 bases between them. CDR3 protein: CASSLSPGLDYGYTF. The CDR3 DNA sequence: TGTGCCAGCAGTTTATCTCCGGGACTTGACTATGGCTACACCTTC.

The rearrangement uses TRBV6-2 or TRBV6-3 and TRBJ2-7; tentative D call: TRBD2 (6 bases). The CDR3 length is 18 residues. V was shortened by 4 bases and J by 7 bases, with 29 bases between the two germline ends. Germline CDR1 and CDR2: MNHEY and SVGEGT. This CDR3 reads CASSWSRDGGTVTLEQYF. CDR3 DNA: TGTGCCAGCAGTTGGTCGCGCGACGGAGGGACGGTGACCTTAGAGCAGTACTTC.

The rearrangement links TRBV9 to TRBJ2-3; D is unclear. This CDR3 contains 15 residues. Germline loops: CDR1 SGDLS, CDR2 YYNGEE. V dropped 0 bases and J dropped 0 bases, with 8 bases sitting between them. CDR3 in DNA: TGTGCCAGCAGCGTAGGGGCACCTAGCACAGATACGCAGTATTTT. Residues: CASSVGAPSTDTQYF.

The chain couples TRBV5-4 to TRBJ2-2, with 8 bases lining up with TRBD2. CDR3 size: 17 residues. J was trimmed by 2 bases and V by 0 bases; bases with no gene match: 6. Looked up from germline, CDR1 is SGHNT and CDR2 is YYREEE (reference sequence). In DNA, the CDR3 is TGTGCCAGCAGCTTGGCCAGCGGGGGACTTAACACCGGGGAGCTGTTTTTT. This translates into CASSLASGGLNTGELFF.

The rearrangement links TRBV5-1 to TRBJ1-1; D may be TRBD1 (5 bases). This CDR3 is 15 amino acids long. V dropped 0 bases and J dropped 4 bases, with 13 bases sitting between them. Germline V gene lookup returns CDR1 SGHRS and CDR2 YFSETQ. The chain's CDR3 is CASSLGTSAGTEAFF. The CDR3 DNA reads as TGCGCCAGCAGCTTGGGGACATCGGCTGGCACTGAAGCTTTCTTT. Combining the CDR3 with reference TRBV5-1 and TRBJ1-1 gives the whole variable domain KAGVTQTPRYLIKTRGQQVTLSCSPISGHRSVSWYQQTPGQGLQFLFEYFSETQRNKGNFPGRFSGRQFSNSRSEMNVSTLELGDSALYLCASSLGTSAGTEAFFGQGTRLTVV.

The gene calls are TRBV6-5 and TRBJ1-1, with D possibly matching TRBD1 (6 bases). This CDR3 spans 13 amino acids. The germline CDR1 and CDR2 sequences are MNHEY and SVGAGI. The CDR3 loop reads CVSGPGENTEAFF. The CDR3 DNA sequence: TGTGTCTCAGGGCCAGGGGAGAACACTGAAGCTTTCTTT.

V is TRBV6-5 and J is TRBJ1-6; D is unclear. CDR3 length: 13 amino acids. The germline V gene encodes CDR1 MNHEY and CDR2 SVGAGI. The ends were cut back, 2 bases at V and 7 bases at J, with 6 bases in the middle. CDR3 in DNA: TGTGCCAGCAGTTACGTCGGGAATTCACCCCTCCACTTT. Amino acids: CASSYVGNSPLHF.

The chain links TRBV12-3 or TRBV12-4 to TRBJ2-7; no clear D. Trimming took 5 bases from V and 1 from J, leaving 3 bases between them. There are 11 residues in the CDR3. The DNA for the CDR3 is TGTGCCAGCAGTGAGTCCTACGAGCAGTACTTC. Protein product: CASSESYEQYF.

This clone was detected only once. V and J are TRBV28 and TRBJ1-1; D is ambiguous. This CDR3 has 12 residues. Trimming took 3 bases from V and 7 from J, leaving 9 bases between them. Germline V gene lookup returns CDR1 MDHEN and CDR2 SYDVKM. The CDR3 DNA sequence: TGTGCCAGCAGTTTTCTGGCAGGTGAAGCTTTCTTT. Translating gives CASSFLAGEAFF.

This chain links TRBV7-2 with TRBJ2-7; D gene unclear. The CDR3 has 14 residues. The V end lost 6 bases, the J end lost 6 bases, and 18 bases lay between the germline ends. CDR1 is SGHTA, CDR2 FQGNSA, per germline. CDR3 loop: CASSQVTDHREQYF. As DNA, the CDR3 is TGTGCCAGCAGTCAGGTCACCGACCACCGCGAGCAGTACTTC.

This clone was observed a few times. The chain is built from TRBV3-1 (or the pseudogene TRBV3-2) and TRBJ1-5, with TRBD1 matching 7 bases. This CDR3 is built from 15 residues. V shed 0 bases, J shed 5 bases, and the junction held 4 bases outside the gene matches. CDR1 LGHDT and CDR2 YNNKEL come from the germline V gene (reference sequence). The CDR3 DNA reads TGTGCCAGCAGCCAAGATTTTACAGGGGATCAGCCCCAGCATTTT. Its protein product is CASSQDFTGDQPQHF.

The chain joins TRBV5-1 to TRBJ2-1, with TRBD1 as a possible D gene (6 bases). The CDR3 runs 15 residues. V dropped 4 bases and J dropped 12 bases, with 23 bases sitting between them. Germline-derived CDR1 and CDR2 are SGHRS and YFSETQ. CDR3 coding DNA: TGCGCCAGCAGCCCCACAGCAGGGGTGGACGGGTCGCAGTTCTTC. Its protein is CASSPTAGVDGSQFF.

The chain links TRBV7-8 to TRBJ1-1; D ambiguous. The CDR3 spans 11 residues. Trimming removed 4 bases at V and 6 bases at J, with 6 bases between. Germline V gene data show CDR1 as SGHVS and CDR2 as FQNEAQ. The CDR3 protein is CASSSGSEAFF. The CDR3 coding sequence is TGTGCCAGCAGCTCGGGGTCTGAAGCTTTCTTT.

The chain links TRBV4-3 to TRBJ2-1; TRBD1 aligns across 8 bases. J was trimmed by 4 bases and V by 0 bases; bases with no gene match: 2. Germline assignment: CDR1 LGHNA and CDR2 YSLEER. The CDR3 is 15 residues long. The CDR3 loop reads CASSQDRGPYNEQFF. DNA for the CDR3: TGCGCCAGCAGCCAAGACAGGGGGCCTTACAATGAGCAGTTCTTC.

The chain couples TRBV6-6 to TRBJ1-2; D is undetermined. The CDR3 is made up of 12 amino acids. The germline CDR1 and CDR2 sequences are MNHNY and SVGAGI (reference sequence). Trimming removed 7 bases at V and 7 bases at J, with 13 bases between. CDR3 nucleotides: TGTGCCAGCACCGGGGAGGTGGGTGGCTACACCTTC. Residues: CASTGEVGGYTF.